The present T cell receptor beta chain was sequenced within a study of T cell changes during pregnancy in multiple sclerosis. This clone was detected only once. Profiled with immunoSEQ multiplex PCR; TCRdb holds only in-frame clones, not every one. There are more than 85,000 clones in the sample; roughly 93% occur only once, and roughly 1% lies in the top ten. The source of this sequence is a female donor with multiple sclerosis, enrolled in a pregnancy study. The material was peripheral blood, obtained before pregnancy.

CDR3 amino acids: CASSFGPSSYEQYF. In DNA form, the CDR3 reads TGTGCCAGCAGTTTCGGCCCTAGTAGCTACGAGCAGTACTTC. The chain uses TRBV28 and TRBJ2-7; no clear D gene. From germline, CDR1 is MDHEN and CDR2 SYDVKM. The CDR3 has 14 residues. V lost 3 bases and J lost 3, with 12 bases in between.